Given below is one T cell receptor (beta chain) in context. Its antigen is not known. Unique molecular identifiers were used in preparing the TCRbeta library. MiXCR, run by TCRdb on the PCR reads, gives a single entry per CDR3 protein. Among about 1,000,000 distinct CDR3 sequences listed, around 30% were seen once. These data belong to a study of T-cell reconstitution after alpha-beta-depleted transplantation in children. Study-wide results and limits: By one year post-transplant, T-cell counts and diversity largely arose from T cells that were newly produced.

The CDR3 covers 16 residues. Germline V gene lookup returns CDR1 SGHRS and CDR2 YFSETQ. V gave up 5 bases and J gave up 2 bases; unmatched junction bases: 9. The chain joins TRBV5-1 to TRBJ2-5; 10 nucleotides match TRBD2. The sequenced sample was PBMCs, mostly from graft donor cells, obtained 360 days after TCRalphabeta/CD19-depleted stem cell transplant. The receptor's source is a boy under two years old who had a stem cell transplant for SCID, so the T cells may come from the graft donor. CDR3 region: CASRHGSSGGQETQYF. The DNA of the CDR3 is TGCGCCAGCAGACATGGTTCTAGCGGGGGTCAAGAGACCCAGTACTTC.